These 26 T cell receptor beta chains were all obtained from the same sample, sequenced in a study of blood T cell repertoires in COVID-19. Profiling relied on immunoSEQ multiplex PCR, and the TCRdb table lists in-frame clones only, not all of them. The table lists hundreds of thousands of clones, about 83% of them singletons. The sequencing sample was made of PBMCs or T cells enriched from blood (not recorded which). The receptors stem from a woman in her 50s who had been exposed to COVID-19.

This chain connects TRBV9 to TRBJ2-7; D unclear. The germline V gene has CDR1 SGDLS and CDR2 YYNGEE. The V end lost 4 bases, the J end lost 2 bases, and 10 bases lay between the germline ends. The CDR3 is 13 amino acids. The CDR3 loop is CASSPTTTYEQYF. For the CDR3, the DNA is TGTGCCAGCAGCCCGACGACAACCTACGAGCAGTACTTC.

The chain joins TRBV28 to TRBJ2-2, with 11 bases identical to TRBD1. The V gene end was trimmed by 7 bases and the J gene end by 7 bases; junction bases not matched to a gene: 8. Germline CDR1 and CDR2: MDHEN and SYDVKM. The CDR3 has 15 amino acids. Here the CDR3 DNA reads TGTGCCAGCATTGCGGACAGGGGGCTGGGCGGGGAGCTGTTTTTT. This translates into CASIADRGLGGELFF. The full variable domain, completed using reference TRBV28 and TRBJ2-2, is DVKVTQSSRYLVKRTGEKVFLECVQDMDHENMFWYRQDPGLGLRLIYFSYDVKMKEKGDIPEGYSVSREKKERFSLILESASTNQTSMYLCASIADRGLGGELFFGEGSRLTVL.

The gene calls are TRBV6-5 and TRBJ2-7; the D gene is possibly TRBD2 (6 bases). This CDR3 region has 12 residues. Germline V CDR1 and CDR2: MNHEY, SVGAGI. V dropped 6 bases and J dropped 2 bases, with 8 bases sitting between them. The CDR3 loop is CASRGLTYEQYF. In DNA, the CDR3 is TGTGCCAGCAGGGGACTTACCTACGAGCAGTACTTC.

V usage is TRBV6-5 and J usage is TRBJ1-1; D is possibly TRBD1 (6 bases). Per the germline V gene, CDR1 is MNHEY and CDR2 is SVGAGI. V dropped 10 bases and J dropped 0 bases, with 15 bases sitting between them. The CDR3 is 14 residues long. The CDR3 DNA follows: TGTGCCACCAGGGACATCAACATGAACACTGAAGCTTTCTTT. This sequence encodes CATRDINMNTEAFF.

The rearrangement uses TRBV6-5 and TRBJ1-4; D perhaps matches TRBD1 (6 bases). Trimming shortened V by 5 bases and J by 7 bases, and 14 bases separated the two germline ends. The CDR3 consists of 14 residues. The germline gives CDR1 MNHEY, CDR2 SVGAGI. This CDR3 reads CASSNGGAREKLFF. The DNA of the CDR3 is TGTGCCAGCAGTAACGGGGGGGCACGTGAAAAACTGTTTTTT.

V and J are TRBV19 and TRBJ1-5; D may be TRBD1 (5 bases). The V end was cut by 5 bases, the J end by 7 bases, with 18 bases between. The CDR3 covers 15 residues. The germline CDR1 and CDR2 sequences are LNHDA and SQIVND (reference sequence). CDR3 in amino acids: CASSGGVQATQPQHF. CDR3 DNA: TGTGCCAGTAGTGGGGGGGTACAGGCAACCCAGCCCCAGCATTTT.

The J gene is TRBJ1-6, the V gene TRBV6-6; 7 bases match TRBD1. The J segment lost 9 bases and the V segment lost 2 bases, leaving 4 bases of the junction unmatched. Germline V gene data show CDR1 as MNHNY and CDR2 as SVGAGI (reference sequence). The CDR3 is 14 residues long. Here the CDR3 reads CASSYGQVGSPLHF. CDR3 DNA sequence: TGTGCCAGCAGTTACGGACAGGTCGGTTCACCCCTCCACTTT.

The CDR3, as DNA: TGTGCTAGTGGTTTGGTACACGGGGGTGGCACTGAAGCTTTCTTT. It codes for CASGLVHGGGTEAFF. The chain uses TRBV12-5 and TRBJ1-1, with D perhaps TRBD1 (5 bases). This CDR3 is 15 amino acids long. V was trimmed by 0 bases and J by 4 bases, leaving 12 bases between them. The V gene's germline CDR1 is LGHNT and CDR2 FRNRAP.

The CDR3 spells CASSHSGTGGTEAFF. The CDR3 bases are TGTGCCAGCAGTCACTCCGGGACAGGGGGCACTGAAGCTTTCTTT. V and J are TRBV28 and TRBJ1-1, with TRBD1 identical over 11 bases. Germline V gene sequence: CDR1 MDHEN, CDR2 SYDVKM. This CDR3 has 15 amino acids. V shed 5 bases, J shed 4 bases, and the junction held 6 bases outside the gene matches.

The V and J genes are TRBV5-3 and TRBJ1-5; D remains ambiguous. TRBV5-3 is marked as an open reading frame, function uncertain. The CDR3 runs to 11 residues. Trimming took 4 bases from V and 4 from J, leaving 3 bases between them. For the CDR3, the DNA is TGTGCCAGAAGCCCTAATCAGCCCCAGCATTTT. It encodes CARSPNQPQHF.

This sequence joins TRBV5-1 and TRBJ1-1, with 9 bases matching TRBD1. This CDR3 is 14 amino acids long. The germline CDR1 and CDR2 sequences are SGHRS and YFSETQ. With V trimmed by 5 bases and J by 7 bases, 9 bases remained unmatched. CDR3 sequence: CASSSGQGHLEAFF. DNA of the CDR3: TGCGCCAGCAGTAGTGGACAGGGGCACCTTGAAGCTTTCTTT.

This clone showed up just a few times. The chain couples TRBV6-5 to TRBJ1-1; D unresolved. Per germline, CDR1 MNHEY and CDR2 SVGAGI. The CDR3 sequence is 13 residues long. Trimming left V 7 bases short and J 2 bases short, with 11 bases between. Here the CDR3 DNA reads TGTGCCAGCACTCTACACAGAAACACTGAAGCTTTCTTT. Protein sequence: CASTLHRNTEAFF.

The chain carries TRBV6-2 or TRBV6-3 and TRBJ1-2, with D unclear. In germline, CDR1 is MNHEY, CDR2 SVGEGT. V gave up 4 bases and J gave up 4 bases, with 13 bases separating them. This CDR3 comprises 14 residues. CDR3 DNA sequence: TGTGCCAGCAGTTCTTCAGGCCCCCTCTATGGCTACACCTTC. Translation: CASSSSGPLYGYTF.

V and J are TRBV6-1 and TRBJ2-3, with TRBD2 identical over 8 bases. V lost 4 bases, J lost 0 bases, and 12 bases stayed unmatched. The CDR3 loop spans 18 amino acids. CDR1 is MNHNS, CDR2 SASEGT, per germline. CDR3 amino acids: CASSGAAGARSSTDTQYF. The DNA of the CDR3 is TGTGCCAGCAGTGGGGCAGCGGGGGCCCGCTCTAGCACAGATACGCAGTATTTT.

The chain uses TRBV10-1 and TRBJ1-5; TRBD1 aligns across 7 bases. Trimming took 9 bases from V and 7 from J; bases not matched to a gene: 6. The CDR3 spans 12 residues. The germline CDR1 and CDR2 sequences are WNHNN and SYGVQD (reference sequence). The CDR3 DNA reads TGCGCCAGAAGACAGGGCGGACAGCCCCAGCATTTT. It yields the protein CARRQGGQPQHF.

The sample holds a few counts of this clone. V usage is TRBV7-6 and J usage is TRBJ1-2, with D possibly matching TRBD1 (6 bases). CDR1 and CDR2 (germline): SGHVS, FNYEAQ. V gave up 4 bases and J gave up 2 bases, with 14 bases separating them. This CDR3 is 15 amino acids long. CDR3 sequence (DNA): TGTGCCAGCAGCTCCCGGCGGGGGGCAAACTATGGCTACACCTTC. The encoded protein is CASSSRRGANYGYTF.

The CDR3 sequence is CASSSGLSNSPLHF. CDR3 bases: TGTGCCAGCAGTTCAGGGTTGAGTAATTCACCCCTCCACTTT. The chain couples TRBV13 to TRBJ1-6, with D possibly TRBD1 on 5 matching bases. This CDR3 comprises 14 residues. CDR1 and CDR2 (germline): PRHDT, FYEKMQ (reference sequence). Trimming cost V 6 bases and J 6 bases, with 12 bases left between them.

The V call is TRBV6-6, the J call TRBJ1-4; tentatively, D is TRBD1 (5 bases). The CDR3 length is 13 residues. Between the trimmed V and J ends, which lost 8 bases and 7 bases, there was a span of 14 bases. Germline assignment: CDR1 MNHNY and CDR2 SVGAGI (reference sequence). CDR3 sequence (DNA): TGTGCCAGCGGGGGGAGTTCGAGTGAAAAACTGTTTTTT. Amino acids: CASGGSSSEKLFF.

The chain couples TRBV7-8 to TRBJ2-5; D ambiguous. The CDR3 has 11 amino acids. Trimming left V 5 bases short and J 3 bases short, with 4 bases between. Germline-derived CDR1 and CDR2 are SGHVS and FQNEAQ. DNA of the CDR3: TGTGCCAGCAGCATCGAAGAGACCCAGTACTTC. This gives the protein CASSIEETQYF.

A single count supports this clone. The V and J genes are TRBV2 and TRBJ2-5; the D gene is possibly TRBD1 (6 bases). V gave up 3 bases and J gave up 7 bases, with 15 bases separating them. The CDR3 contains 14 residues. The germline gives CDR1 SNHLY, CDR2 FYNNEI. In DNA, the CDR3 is TGTGCCAGCAGTGATTACAGGGCAAGTGGGACCCAGTACTTC. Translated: CASSDYRASGTQYF.

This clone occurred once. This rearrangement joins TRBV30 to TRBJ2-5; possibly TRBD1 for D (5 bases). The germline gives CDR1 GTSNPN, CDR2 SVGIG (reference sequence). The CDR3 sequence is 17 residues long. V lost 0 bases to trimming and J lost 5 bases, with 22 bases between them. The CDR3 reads CAWSVPPKGPTGETQYF. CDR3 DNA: TGTGCCTGGAGTGTACCTCCCAAGGGGCCCACTGGGGAGACCCAGTACTTC. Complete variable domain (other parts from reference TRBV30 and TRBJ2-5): SQTIHQWPATLVQPVGSPLSLECTVEGTSNPNLYWYRQAAGRGLQLLFYSVGIGQISSEVPQNLSASRPQDRQFILSSKKLLLSDSGFYLCAWSVPPKGPTGETQYFGPGTRLLVL.

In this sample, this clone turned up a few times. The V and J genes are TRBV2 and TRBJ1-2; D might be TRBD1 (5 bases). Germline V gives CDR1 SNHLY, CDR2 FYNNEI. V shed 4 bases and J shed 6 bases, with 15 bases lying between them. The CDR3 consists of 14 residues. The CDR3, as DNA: TGTGCCAGCAGTGGCGCAGGGCGGTCGCATGGCTACACCTTC. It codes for CASSGAGRSHGYTF.

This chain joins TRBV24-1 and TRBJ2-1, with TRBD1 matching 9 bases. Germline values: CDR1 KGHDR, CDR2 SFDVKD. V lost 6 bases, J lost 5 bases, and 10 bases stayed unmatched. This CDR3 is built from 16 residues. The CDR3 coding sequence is TGTGCCACCAGTTTGGGACAGGGACCTTCGAACAATGAGCAGTTCTTC. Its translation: CATSLGQGPSNNEQFF.

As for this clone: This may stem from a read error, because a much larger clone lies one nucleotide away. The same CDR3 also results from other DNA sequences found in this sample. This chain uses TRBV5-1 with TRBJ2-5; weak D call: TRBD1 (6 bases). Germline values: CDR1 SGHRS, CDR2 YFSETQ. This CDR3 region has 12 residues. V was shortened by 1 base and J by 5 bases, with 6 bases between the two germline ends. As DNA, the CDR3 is TGCGCCAGCAGCTTGAGGGGGGAGACCCAGTACTTC. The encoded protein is CASSLRGETQYF.

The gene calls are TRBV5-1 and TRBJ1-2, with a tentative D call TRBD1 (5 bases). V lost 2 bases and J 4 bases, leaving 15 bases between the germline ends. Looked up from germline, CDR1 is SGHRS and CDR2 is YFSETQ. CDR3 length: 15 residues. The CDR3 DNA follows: TGCGCCAGCAGCTTTTCAGTTCAGGGAGGCTATGGCTACACCTTC. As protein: CASSFSVQGGYGYTF.

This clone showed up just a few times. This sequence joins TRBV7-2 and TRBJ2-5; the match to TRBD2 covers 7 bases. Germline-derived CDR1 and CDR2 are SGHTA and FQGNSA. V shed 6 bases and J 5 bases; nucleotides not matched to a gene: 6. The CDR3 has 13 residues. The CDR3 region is CASSSGGRETQYF. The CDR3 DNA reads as TGTGCCAGCAGTTCGGGGGGACGGGAGACCCAGTACTTC.